Only one count was recorded for the clone carrying this T cell receptor (beta chain). Antigen unknown. Profiled with immunoSEQ multiplex PCR; TCRdb holds only in-frame clones, not every one. The repertoire includes roughly 2.1 million clones, just over 90% of them detected once, and roughly 1.8% sits in the top ten. Naive CD8 cells comprised CD45RO-negative, CCR7-positively selected cells, excluding terminally differentiated effector memory CD45RA+ cells. Healthy HIV-negative adults without recent acute infections or vaccinations served as donors. This entry belongs to a study of shared clonotypes between healthy human individuals. The CDR3 has 18 amino acids. The V gene lost 2 bases and the J gene lost 6 bases, with 22 bases spanning the gap. Looked up from germline, CDR1 is LGHNA and CDR2 is YSLEER. General study points: For naive CD4 cells, around 5.1% of clonotypes were shared across a handful of donors. Sampling covered nothing but blood. Tissue TCR repertoires likely differ from those found in blood. Generally, naive subsets came out with larger estimated richness than memory subsets.

The TCR was taken from a man between 18 and 29 years old in good health. Some clones in this sample may be carry-over from other donors' samples. The sample was naive CD8+ T cells from PBMCs. The rearrangement uses TRBV4-3 and TRBJ2-2; D is uncertain. For the CDR3, the DNA is TGCGCCAGCAGCCAAAATACGGCCAGTTTTGTTTTGGCCGGGGAGCTGTTTTTT. Protein: CASSQNTASFVLAGELFF.